This paragraph covers one T cell receptor beta chain sequence. Antigen: not known. A much larger clone sits a single nucleotide away, making a read error possible. Since no conserved phenylalanine or tryptophan closes the CDR3, a read error is the likely cause. The sample originates from a study of breast tumors, draining lymph nodes, adjacent tissues. Axillary draining lymph nodes of breast cancer patients supplied the node samples. The germline V and J ends were trimmed by 3 bases and 4 bases, with 19 bases remaining between them. The germline CDR1 and CDR2 sequences are GTSNPN and SVGIG (reference sequence). CDR3 length: 15 residues. The study's findings and limits: Compared with lymph nodes, tumors were less diverse; compared with nontumor tissue, more. Tumor and nontumor repertoires were significantly more similar in luminal-like than in basal-like breast cancer. Data only fit, rather than demonstrated, lymph node origin of most tumor T cells.

TCRdb independently ran MiXCR on the multiplex PCR reads; one entry per CDR3 protein. The sample lists under 150,000 distinct CDR3 sequences; 21% were seen once. The sample consisted of axillary lymph node tissue. The rearrangement links TRBV30 to TRBJ2-7, with TRBD2 as a possible D gene (6 bases). The receptor was isolated from a female donor with breast cancer. Some clones in this sample may be carry-over from other donors' samples. CDR3 DNA: TGTGCCTGGAGAGCGCGGGAATTACAACGATACGAGCAGTACCTC. It specifies CAWRARELQRYEQYL.